This passage covers 8 T cell receptor beta chains from one sample sequenced in a study of siplizumab effects on memory and regulatory T cells. TCRdb's copy holds only in-frame clones and misses some; the assay was immunoSEQ multiplex PCR. This sample has approximately 92,000 clones, with about 93% found just once. The sequencing sample was made of non-Treg CD4+ T cells sorted from blood. The source is a human donor in good health.

This clone was counted only a few times. This chain joins TRBV5-4 and TRBJ2-7; possible D gene TRBD1, 6 bases. V lost 4 bases and J 4 bases, leaving 18 bases between the germline ends. This CDR3 comprises 15 residues. CDR1 SGHNT and CDR2 YYREEE come from the germline V gene (reference sequence). This chain's CDR3 is CASSAGRGVYYEQYF. The DNA for the CDR3 is TGTGCCAGCAGCGCGGGCAGGGGAGTATATTACGAGCAGTACTTC.

The chain uses TRBV7-2 and TRBJ1-2; D is uncertain. The ends were cut back, 2 bases at V and 8 bases at J, with 18 bases in the middle. The germline CDR1 and CDR2 sequences are SGHTA and FQGNSA. This CDR3 has 15 residues. CDR3: CASSLSPTRPSGYTF. DNA for the CDR3: TGTGCCAGCAGCTTAAGTCCAACCAGGCCCAGCGGCTACACCTTC.

Turning to this clone: The junction and the germline gene differ at one end; a read error may be behind it. The CDR3 coding sequence is TGCGCCAGCAGTTTGGACAGGGGTAATGAAAAACTGTTTTTT. Translated, it gives CASSLDRGNEKLFF. The chain carries TRBV5-1 and TRBJ1-4; TRBD1 aligns across 9 bases. Germline CDR1 reads SGHRS; CDR2 reads YFSETQ. CDR3 size: 14 residues.

The chain links TRBV11-2 to TRBJ2-7; D possibly corresponds to TRBD1 (5 bases). This CDR3 contains 14 residues. Trimming cost V 2 bases and J 2 bases, with 10 bases left between them. Looked up from germline, CDR1 is SGHAT and CDR2 is FQNNGV. The CDR3 here is CASSLTDSTYEQYF. Written as DNA, the CDR3 is TGTGCCAGCAGCTTAACCGACAGCACCTACGAGCAGTACTTC.

This clone was detected a few times. The chain carries TRBV20-1 and TRBJ2-7; D tentatively fits TRBD1 or TRBD2 (5 bases each). CDR1 is DFQATT, CDR2 SNEGSKA, per germline (reference sequence). The CDR3 length is 11 residues. V lost 3 bases and J 4 bases, leaving 7 bases between the germline ends. CDR3 coding DNA: TGCAGTGCTAGGGGGACGTACGAGCAGTACTTC. Its protein product is CSARGTYEQYF.

The V gene is TRBV11-3, the J gene TRBJ2-4, with no clear D. Trimming stripped 1 base from V and 7 bases from J, with 8 bases between. The germline CDR1 and CDR2 sequences are SGHNT and YENEEA. CDR3 length: 13 amino acids. CDR3 sequence reads: CASSLGQENIQYF. DNA for the CDR3: TGTGCCAGCAGCTTAGGGCAGGAGAACATTCAGTACTTC.

As DNA, the CDR3 is TGTGCCAGCAGTCGGTCCACAGGGGGAGGCTACACCTTC. Its protein is CASSRSTGGGYTF. The rearrangement uses TRBV7-6 and TRBJ1-2; TRBD1 matches 8 bases. This CDR3 spans 13 amino acids. J was trimmed by 8 bases and V by 6 bases; bases with no gene match: 8. Per the germline V gene, CDR1 is SGHVS and CDR2 is FNYEAQ. Supplemented by reference TRBV7-6 and TRBJ1-2, the full variable domain reads GAGVSQSPRYKVTKRGQDVALRCDPISGHVSLYWYRQALGQGPEFLTYFNYEAQQDKSGLPNDRFSAERPEGSISTLTIQRTEQRDSAMYRCASSRSTGGGYTFGSGTRLTVV.

The CDR3 region has the DNA TGTGCCAGCAGTTCCCACTCTGGGGCCAACGTCCTGACTTTC. Protein product: CASSSHSGANVLTF. The chain uses TRBV28 and TRBJ2-6, with D unresolved. CDR3 size: 14 residues. V was cut by 4 bases and J by 0 bases, with 4 bases left in between. CDR1 MDHEN and CDR2 SYDVKM come from the germline V gene.